This T cell receptor (beta chain) was sequenced for a study of cytomegalovirus exposure and HLA in healthy donors. The study's findings and limits: Among the most significant clusters, several appeared linked to common viral pathogens in a later analysis. HLA restriction was apparent for most CMV-associated TCR beta chains in a later analysis.

This PCR relied on a set of 60 Vbeta primers and 13 Jbeta primers. Sequencing used immunoSEQ multiplex PCR; TCRdb keeps in-frame clones, though not all of them. The table shows 75,000 to 100,000 clones, with around 77% occurring only once. The CDR3 sequence is 16 residues long. The V gene end was trimmed by 3 bases and the J gene end by 0 bases; junction bases not matched to a gene: 1. Germline V gene sequence: CDR1 MNHEY, CDR2 SMNVEV (reference sequence). A word on this clone: Its antigen is not known.

This clonotype was sampled from a man aged 40-49 years in good health and CMV-seronegative. The V call is TRBV27, the J call TRBJ2-6, with 8 nucleotides matching TRBD2. Sequencing used PBMCs. The CDR3: CASSFAGGSGANVLTF. The CDR3 nucleotides are TGTGCCAGCAGTTTCGCGGGGGGCTCTGGGGCCAACGTCCTGACTTTC.